Listed below are T cell receptor beta chains from one sample, sequenced in a study of memory CD4+ T cells and cytomegalovirus serostatus. Clones were sequenced by immunoSEQ multiplex PCR, and TCRdb holds only the in-frame ones, with some missing. The sample has about 41,000 clones, roughly 77% seen once. The source material was memory CD4+ T cells from blood. These receptors were taken from an adult in good health and CMV-seronegative. The CDR3 runs from the conserved cysteine through the conserved F or W. The D gene is left open where the match is weak. Not all rows give a size; the values are once, few, many and, for expanded clones, a class.

TRBV7-2,-,TRBJ2-7,-,TGTGCCAGCAACCCCTCCTACGAGCAGTACTTC,CASNPSYEQYF
TRBV29-1,-,TRBJ1-1,-,TGCAGCGTAAATCGCTATCAGAACACTGAAGCTTTCTTT,CSVNRYQNTEAFF
TRBV19,few,TRBJ1-2,-,TGTGCCAGTAGTATCAGGGGTACCTATGGCTACACCTTC,CASSIRGTYGYTF
TRBV6-4,-,TRBJ2-3,TRBD2,TGTGCCAGCAGTACGGGAGGCGGGACAGATACGCAGTATTTT,CASSTGGGTDTQYF
TRBV2,-,TRBJ1-5,-,TGTGCCAGCAGTGAACCGGGGGAACGACAGCCCCAGCATTTT,CASSEPGERQPQHF
TRBV19,-,TRBJ1-6,-,TGTGCCAGTAGTGACGAGGCCGGGAGCATGAATTCACCCCTCCACTTT,CASSDEAGSMNSPLHF
TRBV4-1,-,TRBJ1-4,TRBD1,TGCGCCAGCAGCCAAGGGACAGGGAGAATCGAAAAACTGTTTTTT,CASSQGTGRIEKLFF
TRBV30,-,TRBJ1-2,TRBD1,TGTGCCTGGAGTGAGGGGGCGCGGGGCTACACCTTC,CAWSEGARGYTF
TRBV9,-,TRBJ1-6,-,TGTGCCAGCAGCGTAGATTCGGATCGAGGGTCACCCCTCCACTTT,CASSVDSDRGSPLHF
TRBV30,-,TRBJ1-1,-,TGTGCCTGGGACCGGTTTATGAACACTGAAGCTTTCTTT,CAWDRFMNTEAFF
TRBV5-4,-,TRBJ1-6,-,TGTGCCAGCAGCTTGGATGGTTCACCCCTCCACTTT,CASSLDGSPLHF
TRBV7-2,-,TRBJ1-1,TRBD1,TGTGCCAGCAGCTATACACAGGGGTTTGAAGCTTTCTTT,CASSYTQGFEAFF
TRBV6-4,-,TRBJ2-3,-,TGTGCCAGCAGTGTTACGCTCACAGATACGCAGTATTTT,CASSVTLTDTQYF
TRBV6-5,-,TRBJ1-5,-,TGTGCCAGCAGTTTAGATAGCAATCAGCCCCAGCATTTT,CASSLDSNQPQHF
TRBV7-7,-,TRBJ2-1,-,TGTGCTAGCAGCGCCAGTCGGGGTGTGAACAATGAGCAGTTCTTC,CASSASRGVNNEQFF
TRBV7-2,few,TRBJ1-1,-,TGTGCCAGCAGCCTTTCGTCGAACACTGAAGCTTTCTTT,CASSLSSNTEAFF
TRBV5-1,-,TRBJ2-1,TRBD2,TGCGCCAGCGGGTACGCAGGACTAGCGGGGGGCTACAATGAGCAGTTCTTC,CASGYAGLAGGYNEQFF
TRBV2,few,TRBJ1-1,-,TGTGCCAGCTCCGGTGGTACGGCTTTCTTT,CASSGGTAFF
TRBV28,few,TRBJ2-7,-,TGTGCCAGCACCAAAGCTGGGACCTGGCAGTACTTC,CASTKAGTWQYF
TRBV5-5,-,TRBJ2-7,-,TGTGCCAGCAGTAAAACTACCCGTCTTCACGAGCAGTACTTC,CASSKTTRLHEQYF
TRBV30,-,TRBJ2-7,-,TGTGCCTGGACAGGCCTATTTTCCTACGAGCAGTACTTC,CAWTGLFSYEQYF
TRBV28,-,TRBJ2-5,-,TGTGCCAGCAGTTTAGCCGGGGGAAACAAAGAGACCCAGTACTTC,CASSLAGGNKETQYF
TRBV7-2,-,TRBJ1-4,-,TGTGCCAGCAGCCGGGGGTCTAATGAAAAACTGTTTTTT,CASSRGSNEKLFF
TRBV5-6,-,TRBJ2-2,-,TGTGCCAGCAGCGCCGGGCCACCGATCGACACCGGGGAGCTGTTTTTT,CASSAGPPIDTGELFF
TRBV11-1,-,TRBJ2-5,TRBD1,TGTGCCAGCAGCTCGACAGGGGGGGAGACCCAGTACTTC,CASSSTGGETQYF
TRBV5-6,few,TRBJ1-6,-,TGTGCCAGCAGCTTCGGAAGGGGGTTGTTATTGTCACCCCTCCACTTT,CASSFGRGLLLSPLHF
TRBV7-3,-,TRBJ2-6,TRBD1,TGTGCCAGCAGCCCGGAGACAGGGGCTGGGGCCAACGTCCTGACTTTC,CASSPETGAGANVLTF
TRBV30,-,TRBJ2-3,TRBD2,TGTGCCTCGGGGGGGGTGCAGTATTTT,CASGGVQYF
TRBV7-9,few,TRBJ1-1,TRBD1,TGTGCCAGCAGCTTAACAGGGGACACTGAAGCTTTCTTT,CASSLTGDTEAFF
TRBV6-5,-,TRBJ2-3,TRBD2,TGTGCCAGCAGTAGGACTAGCGGGGGGACAGATACGCAGTATTTT,CASSRTSGGTDTQYF
TRBV4-2,few,TRBJ1-6,-,TGTGCCAGCAGCTCCAGGATCGGAGGGTCACCCCTCCACTTT,CASSSRIGGSPLHF
TRBV18,-,TRBJ2-7,TRBD2,TGTGCCAGCTCACCGCCAGGACTAGCGGGGGTCCTCTACGAGCAGTACTTC,CASSPPGLAGVLYEQYF
TRBV20-1,-,TRBJ1-2,-,TGCAGTGCTAGATTGAGTTCGGGCTACACCTTC,CSARLSSGYTF
TRBV5-1,-,TRBJ2-7,TRBD1,TGCGCCAGCAGCTTGGACGGGACAGACCCCTACGAGCAGTACTTC,CASSLDGTDPYEQYF
TRBV18,few,TRBJ2-7,-,TGTGCCAGCTCACCGGACGCGGCTTCCGAGCAGTACTTC,CASSPDAASEQYF
TRBV7-3,-,TRBJ2-3,-,TGTGCCAGCAGCTTAAACACTAGCCCAGATACGCAGTATTTT,CASSLNTSPDTQYF
TRBV5-1,-,TRBJ2-3,-,TGCGCCAGCAGGACACTTTCCTCTAGCACAGATACGCAGTATTTT,CASRTLSSSTDTQYF
TRBV5-1,-,TRBJ2-5,TRBD2,TGCGCCAGCAGTGGGGGACTAGCGAACCAAGAGACCCAGTACTTC,CASSGGLANQETQYF
TRBV7-2,medium-sized,TRBJ1-1,-,TGTGCCAGCAGCTTAGTCGCTCACACTGAAGCTTTCTTT,CASSLVAHTEAFF
TRBV30,-,TRBJ1-1,-,TGTGCCTACGGGGACACTGAAGCTTTCTTT,CAYGDTEAFF
TRBV19,-,TRBJ2-7,-,TGTGCCAGTATGGACAGTAACCTCTACGAGCAGTACTTC,CASMDSNLYEQYF
TRBV11-1,few,TRBJ1-4,TRBD1,TGTGCCAGCAGCCAAGGGGGCTTTAATGAAAAACTGTTTTTT,CASSQGGFNEKLFF
TRBV5-1,-,TRBJ1-1,TRBD1,TGCGCCAGCAGCTTGGCGTGGACAGGGGTTTCCGAAGCTTTCTTT,CASSLAWTGVSEAFF
TRBV4-2,once,TRBJ2-2,TRBD1,TGTGCCAGCAGCCAAGAAAGGTCCGGACAGGGGATCGCCGGGGAGCTGTTTTTT,CASSQERSGQGIAGELFF
TRBV7-2,-,TRBJ2-2,-,TGTGCCAGCAGCTTAGATGGGCCGGCCGGGGAGCTGTTTTTT,CASSLDGPAGELFF
TRBV6-5,-,TRBJ1-3,-,TGTGCCAGCAGCCGACATGGCTCTGGAAACACCATATATTTT,CASSRHGSGNTIYF
TRBV5-6,-,TRBJ1-2,-,TGTGCCAGCAGCTTGTCAGGAGCTAACTATGGCTACACCTTC,CASSLSGANYGYTF
TRBV19,-,TRBJ1-2,TRBD1,TGTGCCAGTAACCCAGACAGGGTGTATGGCTACACCTTC,CASNPDRVYGYTF
TRBV6-4,-,TRBJ2-1,TRBD2,TGTGCCAGCATGGGGTCTAGCGGGGGCAATGAGCAGTTCTTC,CASMGSSGGNEQFF